This T cell receptor (beta chain) was sequenced for a study of metastatic and nonmetastatic thyroid tumors. Thyroid surgery was preceded by no treatment in any patient. By frequency in the sample, this clone is medium-sized. From the PCR reads, TCRdb re-called clones with MiXCR. This sample has tens of thousands of clones, with about 20% found just once. Germline assignment: CDR1 MNHNS and CDR2 SASEGT. The CDR3 contains 14 residues. V lost 7 bases and J 8 bases, leaving 18 bases between the germline ends. This clonotype was sampled from a female donor with papillary thyroid cancer or a benign thyroid nodule (not recorded which). Some clones in this sample may be carry-over from other donors' samples. This chain links TRBV6-1 with TRBJ2-1; TRBD1 is a possible D gene (5 bases). The material sequenced was blood. For the CDR3, the DNA is TGTGCCAGCACCCTTTCGCAGGGTGGTCATGAGCAGTTCTTC. It encodes CASTLSQGGHEQFF.